The 21 T cell receptor beta chains listed next were all sequenced from one sample in a study of T cell responses to AZD1222 COVID-19 vaccine. TCRdb's copy holds only in-frame clones and misses some; the assay was immunoSEQ multiplex PCR. The data show 200,000 or so clones, roughly 93% seen once. Sequencing was performed on peripheral blood, taken on day 0 of AZD1222 vaccination. Receptor source: an adult in good health.

The rearrangement links TRBV6-5 to TRBJ1-2; 9 positions match TRBD1. The germline V gene has CDR1 MNHEY and CDR2 SVGAGI. Unmatched junction bases numbered 7, after V lost 5 bases and J lost 6 bases. This CDR3 has 14 amino acids. As DNA, the CDR3 is TGTGCCAGCAGTACCCGGACAGGGGAGGATGGCTACACCTTC. Protein product: CASSTRTGEDGYTF.

The rearrangement joins TRBV5-5 to TRBJ2-7, with D possibly TRBD1 on 6 matching bases. V was trimmed by 4 bases and J by 3 bases, leaving 14 bases between them. The CDR3 is 14 amino acids. Germline V CDR1 and CDR2: SGHKS, YYEKEE (reference sequence). The CDR3 sequence is CASSLRDTHYEQYF. The CDR3 DNA is TGTGCCAGCAGCCTCCGGGACACCCACTACGAGCAGTACTTC.

The chain is built from TRBV6-2 or TRBV6-3 and TRBJ2-7; TRBD2 matches 8 bases. Germline CDR1 MNHEY, CDR2 SVGEGT. This CDR3 contains 14 residues. V lost 0 bases and J lost 2; bases outside the gene matches: 0. CDR3 in DNA: TGTGCCAGCAGTTACTCGACTAGCGCCTACGAGCAGTACTTC. Translation: CASSYSTSAYEQYF.

This sequence joins TRBV12-3 or TRBV12-4 and TRBJ1-3; D not resolved. This CDR3 spans 12 amino acids. V was pared by 5 bases and J by 4 bases, with 6 bases between. The CDR3 loop is CASSPVGNTIYF. The CDR3 DNA reads TGTGCCAGCAGTCCAGTAGGAAACACCATATATTTT.

This sequence joins TRBV27 and TRBJ1-5; D remains unclear. Germline CDR1 is MNHEY and CDR2 is SMNVEV (reference sequence). There are 13 residues in the CDR3. V was clipped by 5 bases and J by 5 bases, with 10 bases between them. The CDR3 region has the DNA TGTGCCAGCAGTCCCTACAAGGATCAGCCCCAGCATTTT. Translating gives CASSPYKDQPQHF.

The rearrangement links TRBV6-5 to TRBJ2-1; unclear D gene. V was clipped by 2 bases and J by 9 bases, with 11 bases between them. Germline V lookup: CDR1 MNHEY, CDR2 SVGAGI. The CDR3 runs 13 residues. CDR3 DNA sequence: TGTGCCAGCAGTTACCTCCGTTCACTTGAGCAGTTCTTC. Its protein is CASSYLRSLEQFF.

The gene calls are TRBV3-1 (or the pseudogene TRBV3-2) and TRBJ1-6; TRBD1 matches 9 bases. V lost 0 bases and J lost 10; bases outside the gene matches: 4. The CDR3 is made up of 15 amino acids. Germline V gives CDR1 LGHDT, CDR2 YNNKEL (reference sequence). Here the CDR3 DNA reads TGTGCCAGCAGCCAAGAGGGACAGGGAGCCTCACCCCTCCACTTT. Translated, it gives CASSQEGQGASPLHF.

The chain couples TRBV20-1 to TRBJ1-5; TRBD1 aligns across 8 bases. Germline V gene lookup returns CDR1 DFQATT and CDR2 SNEGSKA (reference sequence). This CDR3 contains 15 residues. V shed 5 bases and J 2 bases; nucleotides not matched to a gene: 8. This CDR3 reads CSACDRGPGNQPQHF. In nucleotides, the CDR3 is TGCAGTGCTTGTGACAGGGGACCTGGCAATCAGCCCCAGCATTTT.

J is TRBJ2-7 and V is TRBV5-1, with 11 bases that match TRBD1. Germline CDR1 reads SGHRS; CDR2 reads YFSETQ. V lost 2 bases, J lost 4 bases, and 5 bases stayed unmatched. CDR3 length: 15 amino acids. DNA of the CDR3: TGCGCCAGCAGCTTTAAAGGGACAGGGGGTTACGAGCAGTACTTC. Its translation: CASSFKGTGGYEQYF.

The chain employs TRBV28 and TRBJ1-2, with D unclear. The CDR3 contains 14 residues. CDR1 and CDR2 (germline): MDHEN, SYDVKM. V was cut by 5 bases and J by 5 bases, with 15 bases left in between. The CDR3 sequence is CASSRDGSAYGYTF. The CDR3 region has the DNA TGTGCCAGCAGTCGCGATGGTAGCGCGTATGGCTACACCTTC.

This clone was seen a single time. The V call is TRBV7-8, the J call TRBJ1-6; D call uncertain. V dropped 1 base and J dropped 5 bases, with 3 bases sitting between them. The germline CDR1 and CDR2 sequences are SGHVS and FQNEAQ. There are 13 residues in the CDR3. DNA of the CDR3: TGTGCCAGCAGCTTAGGGAATAATTCACCCCTCCACTTT. Its translation: CASSLGNNSPLHF.

The J gene is TRBJ1-2, the V gene TRBV6-1; D may be TRBD1 (6 bases). V shed 0 bases and J shed 4 bases, with 12 bases lying between them. The CDR3 extends over 15 amino acids. Looked up from germline, CDR1 is MNHNS and CDR2 is SASEGT. The DNA for the CDR3 is TGTGCCAGCAGTGAAGCGGAAGAGGGGGGCTATGGCTACACCTTC. Encoded protein: CASSEAEEGGYGYTF.

This chain joins TRBV12-3 or TRBV12-4 and TRBJ1-2; 7 bases align to TRBD1. This CDR3 is 11 amino acids long. The junction had 5 bases not matched to a gene; V was cut back by 6 bases and J by 10 bases. The CDR3 reads CASSLGQNYTF. CDR3 in DNA: TGTGCCAGCAGCTTGGGACAGAACTACACCTTC.

This chain uses TRBV10-1 with TRBJ2-1, with D possibly TRBD2 on 5 matching bases. Trimming shortened V by 4 bases and J by 7 bases, and 14 bases separated the two germline ends. CDR1 and CDR2 from the germline V gene are WNHNN and SYGVQD (reference sequence). The CDR3 length is 14 residues. In nucleotides, the CDR3 is TGCGCCAGCAGTGGCGGACTGACGATGAATGAGCAGTTCTTC. It translates to CASSGGLTMNEQFF.

The chain links TRBV5-1 to TRBJ2-4, with 10 bases matching TRBD1. This CDR3 has 14 residues. CDR1 and CDR2 (germline): SGHRS, YFSETQ. V lost 3 bases to trimming and J lost 7 bases; unmatched junction nucleotides: 4. The CDR3 loop reads CASSSGQGTNIQYF. The CDR3 nucleotides are TGCGCCAGCAGCTCGGGACAGGGGACGAACATTCAGTACTTC.

V is TRBV5-1 and J is TRBJ2-1; D gene uncertain. The germline CDR1 and CDR2 sequences are SGHRS and YFSETQ. The CDR3 sequence is 13 residues long. V lost 2 bases and J lost 3, with 6 bases in between. This CDR3 reads CASSFSLYNEQFF. CDR3 DNA sequence: TGCGCCAGCAGCTTCTCACTCTACAATGAGCAGTTCTTC.

The chain uses TRBV24-1 and TRBJ2-2, with 7 bases lining up with TRBD1. Germline lookup yields CDR1 KGHDR and CDR2 SFDVKD. This CDR3 is built from 13 residues. V shed 7 bases, J shed 8 bases, and the junction held 6 bases outside the gene matches. CDR3 bases: TGTGCCACCAGGGGACAGCTGGGAGGGGAGCTGTTTTTT. Translating it yields CATRGQLGGELFF.

The chain uses TRBV20-1 and TRBJ2-3, with D uncertain. Germline values: CDR1 DFQATT, CDR2 SNEGSKA (reference sequence). Between the trimmed V and J ends, which lost 5 bases and 1 base, there was a span of 1 base. CDR3 length equals 10 residues. CDR3 loop: CSARTDTQYF. The CDR3 region has the DNA TGCAGTGCTCGCACAGATACGCAGTATTTT.

This clone is a singleton in its sample. This chain joins TRBV19 and TRBJ1-1, with TRBD1 as a possible D gene (5 bases). Germline-derived CDR1 and CDR2 are LNHDA and SQIVND (reference sequence). CDR3 length: 12 residues. Trimming pared 11 bases from V and 7 bases from J, leaving 17 bases between. For the CDR3, the DNA is TGTGCCGCTCGAAGGGGAGGGGATGAAGCTTTCTTT. Translated, it gives CAARRGGDEAFF.

The chain combines TRBV4-1 with TRBJ1-1; D not resolved. Germline V gene data show CDR1 as MGHRA and CDR2 as YSYEKL. This CDR3 has 14 amino acids. The V end lost 1 base, the J end lost 0 bases, and 6 bases lay between the germline ends. The CDR3 loop is CASSQVVMNTEAFF. In nucleotides, the CDR3 is TGCGCCAGCAGCCAAGTGGTCATGAACACTGAAGCTTTCTTT.

The chain joins TRBV4-3 to TRBJ1-4; D is perhaps TRBD1 (5 bases). This CDR3 spans 15 amino acids. The V and J ends lost 0 bases and 7 bases respectively, with 12 bases between them. Germline values: CDR1 LGHNA, CDR2 YSLEER. The CDR3 reads CASSQEAGRGEKLFF. Written as DNA, the CDR3 is TGCGCCAGCAGCCAAGAGGCGGGGCGCGGTGAAAAACTGTTTTTT.